These 2 T cell receptor beta chains were all obtained from the same sample, sequenced in a study of T cells in localized non-small cell lung cancer (dated by TCRdb to the early 2020s). Library preparation used the immunoSEQ multiplex PCR assay. TCRdb holds this immuneACCESS table with in-frame rearrangements only. Some clones are missing; in checked studies, unresolved V genes explain under half, and the rest has no known cause. The sample table records 2,500 to 3,500 clones; about 18% of these occur just once. The ten largest clones add up to around 10% of the sample. The sequences come from lung tumor tissue, collected before any cancer treatment. These receptors were taken from a man aged 35-75 years with stage I lung adenocarcinoma.

The chain is built from TRBV6-1 and TRBJ2-3; 7 nucleotides agree with TRBD2. Germline lookup yields CDR1 MNHNS and CDR2 SASEGT. Losses at the gene ends were 1 base for V and 3 bases for J; bases not matched to a gene: 7. The CDR3 covers 16 residues. CDR3 sequence reads: CASSEGREEATDTQYF. In DNA, the CDR3 is TGTGCCAGCAGTGAAGGCCGGGAGGAAGCAACAGATACGCAGTATTTT.

This clone occurred a few times. The V gene is TRBV10-2, the J gene TRBJ1-1; perhaps TRBD1 as D (5 bases). The CDR3 consists of 14 residues. Germline CDR1 and CDR2: WSHSY and SAAADI. Deletions cut 0 bases from V and 6 bases from J, with 11 bases between. The CDR3 DNA follows: TGCGCCAGCAGTGAGTCGGGGGATTGGGCTGAAGCTTTCTTT. It yields the protein CASSESGDWAEAFF.